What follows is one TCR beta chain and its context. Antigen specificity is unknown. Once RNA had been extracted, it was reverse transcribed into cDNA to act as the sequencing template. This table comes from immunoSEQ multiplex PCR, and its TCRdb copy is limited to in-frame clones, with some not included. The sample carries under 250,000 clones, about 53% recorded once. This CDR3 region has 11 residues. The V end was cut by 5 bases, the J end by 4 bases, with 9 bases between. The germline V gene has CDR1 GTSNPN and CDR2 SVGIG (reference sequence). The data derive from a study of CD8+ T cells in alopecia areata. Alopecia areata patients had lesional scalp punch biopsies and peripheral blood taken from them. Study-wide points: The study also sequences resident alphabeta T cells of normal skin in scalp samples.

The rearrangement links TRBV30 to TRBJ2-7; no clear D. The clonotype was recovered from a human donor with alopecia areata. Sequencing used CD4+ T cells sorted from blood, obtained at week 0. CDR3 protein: CAWQPDYEQYF. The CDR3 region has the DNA TGTGCCTGGCAACCAGATTACGAGCAGTACTTC.